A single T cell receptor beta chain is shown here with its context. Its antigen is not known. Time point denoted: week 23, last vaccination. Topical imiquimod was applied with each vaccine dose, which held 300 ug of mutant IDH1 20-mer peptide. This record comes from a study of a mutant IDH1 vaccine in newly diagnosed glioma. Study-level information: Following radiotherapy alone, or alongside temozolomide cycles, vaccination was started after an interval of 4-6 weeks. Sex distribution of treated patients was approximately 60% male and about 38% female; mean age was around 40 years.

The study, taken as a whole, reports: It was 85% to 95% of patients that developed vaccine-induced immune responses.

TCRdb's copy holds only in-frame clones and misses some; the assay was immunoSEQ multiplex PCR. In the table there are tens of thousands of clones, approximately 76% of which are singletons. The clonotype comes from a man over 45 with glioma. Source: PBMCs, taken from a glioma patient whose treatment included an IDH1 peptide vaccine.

As DNA, the CDR3 is TGCGCCAGCAGCTTGGGGCGAGCGGGGGGGCTCGATGAGCAGTTCTTC. It encodes CASSLGRAGGLDEQFF. The V gene is TRBV5-1, the J gene TRBJ2-1, with 10 bases that match TRBD2. Germline-derived CDR1 and CDR2 are SGHRS and YFSETQ. The CDR3 extends over 16 amino acids. V gave up 0 bases and J gave up 8 bases; unmatched junction bases: 8.